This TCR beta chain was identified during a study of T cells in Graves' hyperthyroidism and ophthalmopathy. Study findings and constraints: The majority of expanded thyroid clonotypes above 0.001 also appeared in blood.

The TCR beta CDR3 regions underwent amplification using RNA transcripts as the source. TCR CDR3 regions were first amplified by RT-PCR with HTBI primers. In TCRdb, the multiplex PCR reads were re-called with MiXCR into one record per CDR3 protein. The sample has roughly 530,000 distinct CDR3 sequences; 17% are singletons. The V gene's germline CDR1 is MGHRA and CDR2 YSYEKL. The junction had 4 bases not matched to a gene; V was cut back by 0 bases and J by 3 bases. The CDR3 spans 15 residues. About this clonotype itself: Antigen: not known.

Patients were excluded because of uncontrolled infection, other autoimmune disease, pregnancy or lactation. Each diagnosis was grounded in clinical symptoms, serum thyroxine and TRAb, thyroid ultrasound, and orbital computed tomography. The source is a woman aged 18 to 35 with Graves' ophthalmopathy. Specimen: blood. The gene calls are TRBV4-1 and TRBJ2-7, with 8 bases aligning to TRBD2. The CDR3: CASSQELSGSYEQYF. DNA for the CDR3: TGCGCCAGCAGCCAAGAACTGAGCGGGAGCTACGAGCAGTACTTC.